This T cell receptor beta chain was recovered during a study of cytomegalovirus exposure and HLA in healthy donors. Study-wide findings and caveats: Rarity held for most TCR sequences, but there were some public TCRs that occurred in many donors. Specificity of a few CMV-associated chains for CMV antigens was verified in vitro.

Regarding this clone: Its antigen is currently unknown.

Clones were read by immunoSEQ multiplex PCR, and TCRdb kept only the in-frame ones, dropping some. This sample has 120,000 or so clones, with 88% found just once. CDR1 and CDR2 from the germline V gene are SGHAT and FQNNGV. V shed 1 base and J shed 1 base, with 13 bases lying between them. This CDR3 has 17 residues. This clonotype originated in a woman in her twenties or thirties in good health and CMV-seropositive. Material: PBMCs. The chain joins TRBV11-2 to TRBJ2-2; D is perhaps TRBD2 (5 bases). The CDR3 DNA reads as TGTGCCAGCAGCTTAGCTTCCGGGGTAGAGAACACCGGGGAGCTGTTTTTT. Translating it yields CASSLASGVENTGELFF. The variable domain in full, with the rest retrieved from reference TRBV11-2 and TRBJ2-2, is EAGVAQSPRYKIIEKRQSVAFWCNPISGHATLYWYQQILGQGPKLLIQFQNNGVVDDSQLPKDRFSAERLKGVDSTLKIQPAKLEDSAVYLCASSLASGVENTGELFFGEGSRLTVL.